The 32 T cell receptor beta chains listed next were all sequenced from one sample in a study of T-cell reconstitution after alpha-beta-depleted transplantation in children. A library of TCRbeta sequences, prepared with unique molecular identifiers, was generated. TCRdb reanalysed the PCR reads using MiXCR and keeps one entry per CDR3 protein. Of about 980,000 distinct CDR3 sequences listed, about 26% are singletons. Sample: PBMCs, mostly from graft donor cells, taken 360 days after TCRalphabeta/CD19-depleted stem cell transplant. Receptors were obtained from a boy under two years old who had a stem cell transplant for SCID, so the T cells may come from the graft donor.

This clonotype was detected a few times. V usage is TRBV10-3 and J usage is TRBJ2-3; TRBD2 matches 9 bases. The CDR3 extends over 16 amino acids. Germline assignment: CDR1 ENHRY and CDR2 SYGVKD. The ends lost 4 bases at V and 1 base at J; junction bases unmatched: 6. The CDR3 region is CAISAGGGAGTDTQYF. CDR3 DNA: TGTGCCATCAGTGCCGGCGGGGGGGCTGGCACAGATACGCAGTATTTT.

This chain connects TRBV27 to TRBJ1-2, with 7 positions matching TRBD1. Germline values: CDR1 MNHEY, CDR2 SMNVEV (reference sequence). The CDR3 loop spans 15 amino acids. With V trimmed by 6 bases and J by 6 bases, 13 bases remained unmatched. CDR3 residues: CASSHARQGWDGYTF. CDR3 nucleotide sequence: TGTGCCAGCAGCCACGCCCGACAGGGCTGGGATGGCTACACCTTC.

The J gene is TRBJ2-1, the V gene TRBV28; D not certain. V shed 5 bases and J shed 10 bases, with 9 bases lying between them. Germline V gene sequence: CDR1 MDHEN, CDR2 SYDVKM. The CDR3 is 11 amino acids. CDR3 sequence reads: CASSTLREQFF. DNA of the CDR3: TGTGCCAGCAGTACTCTACGCGAGCAGTTCTTC.

The rearrangement joins TRBV29-1 to TRBJ2-7; the D gene is possibly TRBD2 (5 bases). V shed 6 bases and J shed 4 bases, with 13 bases lying between them. Germline V gives CDR1 SQVTM, CDR2 ANQGSEA. The CDR3 length is 12 residues. CDR3 loop: CSVGPAGYEQYF. The CDR3, as DNA: TGCAGCGTAGGTCCCGCGGGTTACGAGCAGTACTTC.

The J gene is TRBJ1-1, the V gene TRBV7-9; maybe TRBD1 (5 bases). Germline CDR1 and CDR2: SEHNR and FQNEAQ (reference sequence). The V end lost 0 bases, the J end lost 8 bases, and 19 bases lay between the germline ends. There are 16 residues in the CDR3. CDR3 sequence (DNA): TGTGCCAGCAGCTTAGCTTCGGGGACGATTCTTTACGAAGCTTTCTTT. It yields the protein CASSLASGTILYEAFF.

The rearrangement links TRBV12-3 or TRBV12-4 to TRBJ2-3; 7 nucleotides align to TRBD1. The V gene end was trimmed by 2 bases and the J gene end by 6 bases; junction bases not matched to a gene: 11. The CDR3 loop spans 16 amino acids. CDR3 sequence (DNA): TGTGCCAGCAGTTTATCCGGGACAGAAAATTGGGATACGCAGTATTTT. Amino acid sequence: CASSLSGTENWDTQYF.

This clonotype was counted a few times. The chain joins TRBV10-3 to TRBJ2-7; D is perhaps TRBD2 (6 bases). V was shortened by 0 bases and J by 6 bases, with 15 bases between the two germline ends. Germline V CDR1 and CDR2: ENHRY, SYGVKD. There are 15 residues in the CDR3. Here the CDR3 DNA reads TGTGCCATCAGTGAGTCGGTAGTGATGGGAGGCGAGCAGTACTTC. It codes for CAISESVVMGGEQYF.

This clonotype was counted only a few times. The rearrangement joins TRBV5-5 to TRBJ2-1, with D tentatively TRBD1 (5 bases). Germline assignment: CDR1 SGHKS and CDR2 YYEKEE (reference sequence). Between the trimmed V and J ends, which lost 2 bases and 0 bases, there was a span of 12 bases. CDR3 length: 16 residues. CDR3 nucleotides: TGTGCCAGCAGCTTTGCCGGACACCTCTCCTACAATGAGCAGTTCTTC. This translates into CASSFAGHLSYNEQFF.

This clonotype is a singleton in its sample. The chain joins TRBV2 to TRBJ1-3; D uncertain. CDR3 size: 16 residues. In germline, CDR1 is SNHLY, CDR2 FYNNEI. Deletions cut 7 bases from V and 0 bases from J, with 16 bases between. The CDR3 is CASTKSSWVSGNTIYF. CDR3 in DNA: TGTGCCAGCACGAAGAGCTCTTGGGTCTCTGGAAACACCATATATTTT.

V usage is TRBV12-3 or TRBV12-4 and J usage is TRBJ2-7; TRBD2 is a possible D gene (5 bases). CDR3 length equals 14 residues. The V gene lost 3 bases and the J gene lost 5 bases, with 14 bases spanning the gap. CDR3 in DNA: TGTGCCAGCAGTTTTGAGGGAAAAGGGAACGAGCAGTACTTC. It specifies CASSFEGKGNEQYF.

The chain combines TRBV7-9 with TRBJ1-2; 10 nucleotides line up with TRBD1. The CDR3 extends over 14 amino acids. Per the germline V gene, CDR1 is SEHNR and CDR2 is FQNEAQ (reference sequence). The V and J ends lost 5 bases and 8 bases, in that order; junction bases with no gene match: 8. The CDR3 here is CASSLPGQGPGYTF. The CDR3, as DNA: TGTGCCAGCAGCCTACCGGGACAGGGGCCCGGCTACACCTTC.

This clonotype showed up just a few times. The chain couples TRBV5-1 to TRBJ1-1; no reliable D call. The V gene lost 4 bases and the J gene lost 1 base, with 11 bases spanning the gap. This CDR3 has 14 amino acids. Germline CDR1 and CDR2: SGHRS and YFSETQ. CDR3 nucleotides: TGCGCCAGCAGCACCCGTACAACGAACACTGAAGCTTTCTTT. Amino acids: CASSTRTTNTEAFF.

The chain uses TRBV5-1 and TRBJ2-1; 10 bases are a match to TRBD1. Trimming at V came to 2 bases and at J to 6 bases, leaving 8 bases not matched to a gene. Per the germline V gene, CDR1 is SGHRS and CDR2 is YFSETQ. This CDR3 spans 16 amino acids. CDR3 bases: TGCGCCAGCAGCTTCCTCGGGGACAGGGGCGTCAATGAGCAGTTCTTC. Its protein product is CASSFLGDRGVNEQFF.

The chain links TRBV12-3 or TRBV12-4 to TRBJ2-2, with TRBD1 matching 11 bases. The CDR3 is made up of 16 amino acids. Losses at the gene ends were 6 bases for V and 5 bases for J; bases not matched to a gene: 8. The CDR3 DNA follows: TGTGCCAGCAGATCAGGACAGGGGGCGCATACCGGGGAGCTGTTTTTT. Protein sequence: CASRSGQGAHTGELFF.

This clonotype was found many times. V gene TRBV7-3 combines with J gene TRBJ2-1; 10 nucleotides line up with TRBD2. Germline-derived CDR1 and CDR2 are SGHTA and FQGTGA. The CDR3 has 15 amino acids. V lost 3 bases and J lost 4; bases outside the gene matches: 3. The CDR3 region is CASSFGTSDYNEQFF. In DNA form, the CDR3 reads TGTGCCAGCAGCTTTGGGACTAGCGATTACAATGAGCAGTTCTTC.

The rearrangement joins TRBV16 to TRBJ1-2; D call uncertain. Between the trimmed V and J ends, which lost 4 bases and 4 bases, there was a span of 16 bases. The CDR3 spans 15 residues. Germline V gene sequence: CDR1 KGHSY, CDR2 FQNENV. The CDR3 loop reads CASSLSRQHGYGYTF. Written as DNA, the CDR3 is TGTGCCAGCAGCCTCTCGCGGCAGCATGGCTATGGCTACACCTTC.

Note on this clonotype: One junction end does not reproduce the germline sequence, and a read error may be involved. The chain employs TRBV15 and TRBJ2-7, with TRBD1 identical over 10 bases. Germline lookup yields CDR1 LNHNV and CDR2 YYDKDF (reference sequence). The CDR3 contains 15 residues. The CDR3 nucleotides read TGTGCCGCCAGCAGCCGGGACAGGGGATCCTACGAGCAGTACTTC. Translation: CAASSRDRGSYEQYF.

This rearrangement joins TRBV5-1 to TRBJ2-1; D not resolved. The CDR3 spans 16 residues. V lost 4 bases to trimming and J lost 3 bases, with 17 bases between them. CDR1 and CDR2 from the germline V gene are SGHRS and YFSETQ. CDR3 nucleotide sequence: TGCGCCAGCAGCCATCTTCGTCCTATCCTCTACAATGAGCAGTTCTTC. Translation gives CASSHLRPILYNEQFF. The full variable domain, in which reference TRBV5-1 and TRBJ2-1 provide the parts outside the CDR3, is KAGVTQTPRYLIKTRGQQVTLSCSPISGHRSVSWYQQTPGQGLQFLFEYFSETQRNKGNFPGRFSGRQFSNSRSEMNVSTLELGDSALYLCASSHLRPILYNEQFFGPGTRLTVL.

The table lists this clonotype with a few counts. The gene calls are TRBV4-1 and TRBJ1-1, with TRBD1 identical over 9 bases. This CDR3 comprises 13 residues. Germline-derived CDR1 and CDR2 are MGHRA and YSYEKL. Trimming cost V 6 bases and J 3 bases; bases outside gene matches: 2. The DNA of the CDR3 is TGCGCCAGCAGTAGACAGGGGGACACTGAAGCTTTCTTT. Translating it yields CASSRQGDTEAFF.

This clonotype was observed many times. The chain joins TRBV6-4 to TRBJ2-5, with a weak D call TRBD1 (6 bases). The CDR3 runs to 13 residues. CDR1 and CDR2 from the germline V gene are MRHNA and SNTAGT. The V and J ends lost 7 bases and 2 bases respectively, with 11 bases between them. DNA of the CDR3: TGTGCCAGCATAACAGGGAGACAAGAGACCCAGTACTTC. It codes for CASITGRQETQYF.

The chain is built from TRBV4-3 and TRBJ2-1, with 7 bases fitting TRBD1. After removal of 5 bases from V and 0 bases from J, the junction contained 4 bases not matched to a gene. From germline, CDR1 is LGHNA and CDR2 YSLEER. The CDR3 is 15 residues long. The CDR3 loop reads CASSKQGFSYNEQFF. The CDR3 DNA follows: TGCGCCAGCAGCAAACAGGGGTTCTCCTACAATGAGCAGTTCTTC.

This clonotype was counted a few times. V gene TRBV20-1 combines with J gene TRBJ2-7, with TRBD2 identical over 10 bases. This CDR3 region has 15 residues. Germline V gene data show CDR1 as DFQATT and CDR2 as SNEGSKA (reference sequence). Written as DNA, the CDR3 is TGCAGCGCAAACTTACTAGCGGGACCAACCTACGAGCAGTACTTC. It translates to CSANLLAGPTYEQYF.

This clonotype was detected only a few times. CDR3 protein: CSARVQMGNTEAFF. The CDR3, as DNA: TGCAGTGCTAGGGTTCAGATGGGGAACACTGAAGCTTTCTTT. The V gene is TRBV20-1, the J gene TRBJ1-1; D is unresolved. V was pared by 3 bases and J by 1 base, with 12 bases between. Germline V gene lookup returns CDR1 DFQATT and CDR2 SNEGSKA (reference sequence). The CDR3 spans 14 residues.

This clonotype was seen at least ten times. The J gene is TRBJ2-7, the V gene TRBV20-1, with TRBD1 matching 9 bases. The CDR3 is 12 amino acids. Losses at the gene ends were 5 bases for V and 3 bases for J; bases not matched to a gene: 2. Germline CDR1 reads DFQATT; CDR2 reads SNEGSKA (reference sequence). CDR3 DNA sequence: TGCAGTGCTGCGGACAGGGGCTACGAGCAGTACTTC. Protein product: CSAADRGYEQYF.

This clonotype has at least ten counts. This chain connects TRBV10-3 to TRBJ2-7; no clear D gene. The CDR3 is 14 amino acids. The V gene lost 10 bases and the J gene lost 4 bases, with 20 bases spanning the gap. Germline CDR1 reads ENHRY; CDR2 reads SYGVKD. The CDR3 here is CATRKGQQPYEQYF. Here the CDR3 DNA reads TGTGCCACAAGAAAGGGCCAGCAGCCTTACGAGCAGTACTTC.

A few counts support this clonotype. The chain carries TRBV12-3 or TRBV12-4 and TRBJ1-1; 7 bases agree with TRBD1. The CDR3 is made up of 11 amino acids. V shed 8 bases, J shed 6 bases, and the junction held 3 bases outside the gene matches. The chain's CDR3 is CASGDRAEAFF. The CDR3 DNA follows: TGTGCCAGCGGCGACAGGGCTGAAGCTTTCTTT.

This clonotype was picked up a small number of times. The gene calls are TRBV15 and TRBJ2-1; no firm D call. Trimming removed 1 base from V and 10 bases from J, with 5 bases in between. There are 11 residues in the CDR3. Germline V lookup: CDR1 LNHNV, CDR2 YYDKDF (reference sequence). CDR3 bases: TGTGCCACCAGCAGAGCCCGGGAGCAGTTCTTC. Translating it yields CATSRAREQFF.

The chain joins TRBV5-1 to TRBJ1-1, with D unresolved. There are 16 residues in the CDR3. Germline loops: CDR1 SGHRS, CDR2 YFSETQ. V lost 4 bases to trimming and J lost 0 bases, with 16 bases between them. CDR3 coding DNA: TGCGCCAGCAGCGCTACCCCCGACACCATGAACACTGAAGCTTTCTTT. It yields the protein CASSATPDTMNTEAFF.

This chain uses TRBV6-2 or TRBV6-3 with TRBJ2-1; a possible D gene is TRBD2 (5 bases). CDR1 MNHEY and CDR2 SVGEGT come from the germline V gene. The V end lost 4 bases, the J end lost 1 base, and 14 bases lay between the germline ends. The CDR3 sequence is 16 residues long. This CDR3 reads CASSLFTGISYNEQFF. CDR3 bases: TGTGCCAGCAGTTTATTCACGGGGATATCCTACAATGAGCAGTTCTTC.

Only a few counts were recorded for this clonotype. This sequence joins TRBV29-1 and TRBJ2-5; D is ambiguous. V shed 7 bases and J shed 5 bases, with 17 bases lying between them. The CDR3 is 13 amino acids. Germline lookup yields CDR1 SQVTM and CDR2 ANQGSEA. The CDR3, as DNA: TGCAGCGGCGAACGCCGGGCTGGGGAGACCCAGTACTTC. This codes for CSGERRAGETQYF.

The CDR3 DNA sequence: TGTGCCAGCAGCCAAGAATGGATCCGTATCCAGTACTTC. Translated: CASSQEWIRIQYF. This rearrangement joins TRBV3-1 to TRBJ2-5, with no clear D. Germline-derived CDR1 and CDR2 are LGHDT and YNNKEL (reference sequence). V lost 0 bases and J lost 10, with 12 bases in between. The CDR3 spans 13 residues.

This clonotype was seen a handful of times. This chain uses TRBV19 with TRBJ2-4; TRBD2 might be the D (6 bases). Germline loops: CDR1 LNHDA, CDR2 SQIVND (reference sequence). The CDR3 extends over 13 amino acids. Trimming took off 4 bases at V and 5 bases at J, with 9 bases between the two ends. Written as DNA, the CDR3 is TGTGCCAGTAGTACCTGGGGGGAAAACATTCAGTACTTC. It specifies CASSTWGENIQYF.